The T cell receptor beta chain described here comes from a study of blood T cell repertoires in COVID-19. About the study: Sites across the United States, Italy and Spain contributed samples from acute and convalescent COVID-19. PBMCs, B-cell-depleted T cells, or T cells provided the cDNA or gDNA that made up the material.

Germline trimming cut 5 bases from V and 6 bases from J; bases unmatched to any gene: 6. Germline CDR1 is LNHDA and CDR2 is SQIVND (reference sequence). CDR3 size: 16 residues. As handled by the study authors: Quantification of nucleated cells was approximated via reference gene primer amplification. Clones were read by immunoSEQ multiplex PCR, and TCRdb kept only the in-frame ones, dropping some. V and J calls and clone size follow that table, whereas D and trimming were derived from the DNA. Altogether roughly 150,000 clones are present, approximately 80% being singletons, with the ten largest covering 13%.

This chain joins TRBV19 and TRBJ2-1; 14 bases align to TRBD2. This TCR was recovered from a man between 65 and 79 years old who had recovered from COVID-19. Sequenced input: peripheral blood. CDR3 protein: CASSPGLAGVVNEQFF. CDR3 DNA: TGTGCCAGTAGTCCGGGACTAGCGGGAGTTGTCAATGAGCAGTTCTTC. The full variable domain, rest sourced from reference TRBV19 and TRBJ2-1, is DGGITQSPKYLFRKEGQNVTLSCEQNLNHDAMYWYRQDPGQGLRLIYYSQIVNDFQKGDIAEGYSVSREKKESFPLTVTSAQKNPTAFYLCASSPGLAGVVNEQFFGPGTRLTVL.